Listed below are T cell receptor beta chains from one sample, sequenced in a study of T cells in Graves' hyperthyroidism and ophthalmopathy. TCRdb used MiXCR to reprocess the multiplex PCR reads, holding one entry per CDR3 protein. The sample carries hundreds of thousands of distinct CDR3 sequences, 16% recorded once. Material for sequencing was blood. Receptors were obtained from a young woman with Graves' ophthalmopathy. The CDR3 runs from the conserved cysteine through the conserved F or W. A D gene is named only where the DNA matches it firmly. Expanded clones get a size class; other rows say once, few or many, or leave the size out.

d_gene: NA
len: 15
abundance: NA
j_gene: TRBJ2-1
v_gene: TRBV4-1
CDR3nt: TGCGCCAGCAGCCAAGATCTCAGCTCTGGCAATGAGCAGTTCTTC
CDR3aa: CASSQDLSSGNEQFF

d_gene: TRBD1
len: 17
abundance: many
j_gene: TRBJ2-3
v_gene: TRBV20-1
CDR3nt: TGCAGTGCTAGAGATCCCTCGATGACAGGGACGACAGATACGCAGTATTTT
CDR3aa: CSARDPSMTGTTDTQYF

d_gene: NA
len: 10
abundance: many
j_gene: TRBJ2-3
v_gene: TRBV29-1
CDR3nt: TGCAGCGTGTACACAGATACGCAGTATTTT
CDR3aa: CSVYTDTQYF

d_gene: TRBD1
len: 13
abundance: NA
j_gene: TRBJ1-4
v_gene: TRBV5-1
CDR3nt: TGCGCCAACTACAGGGGGGGGAATGAAAAACTGTTTTTT
CDR3aa: CANYRGGNEKLFF

d_gene: NA
len: 14
abundance: NA
j_gene: TRBJ1-2
v_gene: TRBV4-2
CDR3nt: TGTGCCAGCAGCCAAGGACCCTCCACGAGTGGCTACACCTTC
CDR3aa: CASSQGPSTSGYTF

d_gene: NA
len: 17
abundance: many
j_gene: TRBJ2-6
v_gene: TRBV7-2
CDR3nt: TGTGCCAGCAGCCGTGAAACAGGGCCCTCTGGGGCCAACGTCCTGACTTTC
CDR3aa: CASSRETGPSGANVLTF

d_gene: TRBD2
len: 22
abundance: NA
j_gene: TRBJ2-7
v_gene: TRBV4-2
CDR3nt: TGTGCCAGCAGCCTCGTTGCGGGAGGGGTTTCTAATCTAGGGGATTATTCCTACGAGCAGTACTTC
CDR3aa: CASSLVAGGVSNLGDYSYEQYF

d_gene: TRBD1
len: 14
abundance: many
j_gene: TRBJ1-1
v_gene: TRBV20-1
CDR3nt: TGCAGTGCTACACCAGGGGGCGGGGGCACTGAAGCTTTCTTT
CDR3aa: CSATPGGGGTEAFF

d_gene: NA
len: 13
abundance: many
j_gene: TRBJ1-6
v_gene: TRBV19
CDR3nt: TGTGCCAGTAGGAGGCTGGGTAATTCACCCCTCCACTTT
CDR3aa: CASRRLGNSPLHF

d_gene: NA
len: 12
abundance: many
j_gene: TRBJ2-5
v_gene: TRBV20-1
CDR3nt: TGCAGTGCTTTCGACGGCCAAGAGACCCGGTACTTC
CDR3aa: CSAFDGQETRYF

d_gene: NA
len: 15
abundance: few
j_gene: TRBJ2-7
v_gene: TRBV5-1
CDR3nt: TGCGCCAGCAGCTTGTCCAGGACTGTTTCCTACGAGCAGTACTTC
CDR3aa: CASSLSRTVSYEQYF

d_gene: NA
len: 12
abundance: NA
j_gene: TRBJ2-2
v_gene: TRBV20-1
CDR3nt: TGCAGTGCTAGTAGCAGGACCGGGGAGCTGTCTTTT
CDR3aa: CSASSRTGELSF

d_gene: NA
len: 18
abundance: many
j_gene: TRBJ1-1
v_gene: TRBV6-2/TRBV6-3
CDR3nt: TGTGCCAGCAGTTACTCCCTAAACCGACAGGAGCAGAACACTGAAGCTTTCTTT
CDR3aa: CASSYSLNRQEQNTEAFF

d_gene: NA
len: 13
abundance: many
j_gene: TRBJ1-2
v_gene: TRBV6-1
CDR3nt: TGTGCCAGTAAATTAAGGGCCAACTATGGCTACACCTTC
CDR3aa: CASKLRANYGYTF

d_gene: NA
len: 13
abundance: many
j_gene: TRBJ2-5
v_gene: TRBV4-2
CDR3nt: TGTGCCAGCAGCCAAGATGGCGTACTGGCCCAGTACTTC
CDR3aa: CASSQDGVLAQYF

d_gene: NA
len: 17
abundance: NA
j_gene: TRBJ2-1
v_gene: TRBV7-8
CDR3nt: TGTGCCAGCAGCTTAGATGCGATCCGGGACTCGCACAATGAGCAGTTCTTC
CDR3aa: CASSLDAIRDSHNEQFF

d_gene: NA
len: 15
abundance: many
j_gene: TRBJ1-1
v_gene: TRBV7-3
CDR3nt: TGTGCCAGCAGCCGCGTACGGGGAAGGGACACTGAAGCTTTCTTT
CDR3aa: CASSRVRGRDTEAFF

d_gene: TRBD1
len: 14
abundance: many
j_gene: TRBJ2-7
v_gene: TRBV20-1
CDR3nt: TGCAGTGCTAGGCCGGGACAGGGGGCCTACGAGCAGTACTTC
CDR3aa: CSARPGQGAYEQYF

d_gene: NA
len: 13
abundance: many
j_gene: TRBJ1-1
v_gene: TRBV4-2
CDR3nt: TGTGCCAGCAGCCAACGGGGTTTCGGTGAAGCTTTCTTT
CDR3aa: CASSQRGFGEAFF

d_gene: TRBD2
len: 17
abundance: NA
j_gene: TRBJ2-1
v_gene: TRBV27
CDR3nt: TGTGCCAGCAGTTCCGGACGAGCGGGAGTGTCCTACAATGAGCAGTTCTTC
CDR3aa: CASSSGRAGVSYNEQFF

d_gene: TRBD1
len: 13
abundance: many
j_gene: TRBJ2-1
v_gene: TRBV27
CDR3nt: TGTGCCAGCGGCCACGGGACAGGGGATGAGCAGTTCTTC
CDR3aa: CASGHGTGDEQFF

d_gene: NA
len: 15
abundance: many
j_gene: TRBJ1-1
v_gene: TRBV15
CDR3nt: TGTGCCACCAGCAGAGATAGGGCTTCCCGGACTGAAGCTTTCTTT
CDR3aa: CATSRDRASRTEAFF

d_gene: NA
len: 16
abundance: many
j_gene: TRBJ2-6
v_gene: TRBV6-1
CDR3nt: TGTGCCAGCAGTATCCGCCGGACCTCGGGGGCCAACGTCCTGACTTTC
CDR3aa: CASSIRRTSGANVLTF

d_gene: NA
len: 13
abundance: NA
j_gene: TRBJ1-1
v_gene: TRBV18
CDR3nt: TGTGCCAGCTCAGGGAACCGGGACACTGAAGCTTTCTTT
CDR3aa: CASSGNRDTEAFF

d_gene: NA
len: 14
abundance: NA
j_gene: TRBJ1-5
v_gene: TRBV3-1
CDR3nt: TGTGCCAGCAGCCACAGGGCTAGCAATCAGCCCCAGCATTTT
CDR3aa: CASSHRASNQPQHF

d_gene: TRBD1
len: 15
abundance: NA
j_gene: TRBJ2-1
v_gene: TRBV12-3/TRBV12-4
CDR3nt: TGTGCCAGCAGTTCGCAGGGGACAGGTTACAATGAGCAGTTCTTC
CDR3aa: CASSSQGTGYNEQFF

d_gene: NA
len: 14
abundance: many
j_gene: TRBJ2-7
v_gene: TRBV6-2/TRBV6-3
CDR3nt: TGTGCCAGCAACTTACCTACTTACTCCTACGAGCAGTACTTC
CDR3aa: CASNLPTYSYEQYF

d_gene: TRBD1
len: 16
abundance: many
j_gene: TRBJ2-1
v_gene: TRBV2
CDR3nt: TGTGCCAGCAGTGAAGAGGGCAGGGGGCTAGAGAATGAGCAGTTCTTC
CDR3aa: CASSEEGRGLENEQFF

d_gene: TRBD1
len: 17
abundance: NA
j_gene: TRBJ2-6
v_gene: TRBV5-1
CDR3nt: TGCGCCAGCAGCCCGGGACAGGGGAAAACCGGGGCCAACGTCCTGACTTTC
CDR3aa: CASSPGQGKTGANVLTF

d_gene: NA
len: 15
abundance: many
j_gene: TRBJ1-1
v_gene: TRBV28
CDR3nt: TGTGCCAGCAGCCGGGGGCGAAGTTCGTACACTGAAGCTTTCTTT
CDR3aa: CASSRGRSSYTEAFF

d_gene: NA
len: 17
abundance: many
j_gene: TRBJ2-1
v_gene: TRBV19
CDR3nt: TGTGCCAGTAGTATAGTAGCAGGCCCCAGCTCCTACAATGAGCAGTTCTTC
CDR3aa: CASSIVAGPSSYNEQFF

d_gene: NA
len: 14
abundance: many
j_gene: TRBJ1-4
v_gene: TRBV19
CDR3nt: TGTGCCAGAGAACTAGGACATCTCAGAGAAAAACTGTTTTTT
CDR3aa: CARELGHLREKLFF

d_gene: TRBD2
len: 17
abundance: few
j_gene: TRBJ2-1
v_gene: TRBV5-6
CDR3nt: TGTGCCAGCAGCTTAATTCGGGGGGGGGGCCTCTCCAATGAGCAGTTCTTC
CDR3aa: CASSLIRGGGLSNEQFF

d_gene: TRBD2
len: 15
abundance: NA
j_gene: TRBJ2-3
v_gene: TRBV19
CDR3nt: TGTGCCAGTATGGTATTAGCGGGAGGGCCAAATACGCAGTATTTT
CDR3aa: CASMVLAGGPNTQYF

d_gene: NA
len: 13
abundance: many
j_gene: TRBJ2-7
v_gene: TRBV10-3
CDR3nt: TGTGCCATCAGTGCCCAGGACACCTACGAGCAGTACTTC
CDR3aa: CAISAQDTYEQYF

d_gene: NA
len: 14
abundance: many
j_gene: TRBJ1-6
v_gene: TRBV5-1
CDR3nt: TGCGCCAGCAGCCAGGAATTCTATAATTCACCCCTCCACTTT
CDR3aa: CASSQEFYNSPLHF

d_gene: NA
len: 13
abundance: many
j_gene: TRBJ1-2
v_gene: TRBV6-1
CDR3nt: TGTGCCAGCAGAGAAACCGGTTCCTATGGCTACACCTTC
CDR3aa: CASRETGSYGYTF

d_gene: TRBD2
len: 12
abundance: NA
j_gene: TRBJ2-5
v_gene: TRBV28
CDR3nt: TGTGCCAGCACCCCTAGCGGGAGGGGGGAGTACTTC
CDR3aa: CASTPSGRGEYF

d_gene: NA
len: 14
abundance: many
j_gene: TRBJ2-5
v_gene: TRBV6-1
CDR3nt: TGTGCCAGCAGTTACGGGGTGGGGATGGAGACCCAGTACTTC
CDR3aa: CASSYGVGMETQYF

d_gene: NA
len: 14
abundance: many
j_gene: TRBJ1-4
v_gene: TRBV20-1
CDR3nt: TGCAGTGCGGGGGGGCATGCAACTAATGAAAAACTGTTTTTT
CDR3aa: CSAGGHATNEKLFF

d_gene: NA
len: 11
abundance: NA
j_gene: TRBJ2-7
v_gene: TRBV20-1
CDR3nt: TGCAGTGCAAGAACAGGTTACGAGCAGTACTTC
CDR3aa: CSARTGYEQYF

d_gene: NA
len: 15
abundance: many
j_gene: TRBJ2-1
v_gene: TRBV7-2
CDR3nt: TGTGCCAGCAGCACAGACCGGGACCTTTACAATGAGCAGTTCTTC
CDR3aa: CASSTDRDLYNEQFF

d_gene: NA
len: 13
abundance: many
j_gene: TRBJ1-1
v_gene: TRBV29-1
CDR3nt: TGCAGGGGGGGTGGAGGTGGGGGAACTGAAGCTTTCTTT
CDR3aa: CRGGGGGGTEAFF

d_gene: TRBD1
len: 14
abundance: many
j_gene: TRBJ2-1
v_gene: TRBV13
CDR3nt: TGTGCCAGCAGCTCGGGGAGACAGGGCCCTGAGCAGTTCTTC
CDR3aa: CASSSGRQGPEQFF

d_gene: NA
len: 14
abundance: many
j_gene: TRBJ2-5
v_gene: TRBV11-2
CDR3nt: TGTGCCAGCAGCTTGTTCCGGGTACGAGAGACCCAGTACTTC
CDR3aa: CASSLFRVRETQYF

d_gene: NA
len: 14
abundance: NA
j_gene: TRBJ2-1
v_gene: TRBV19
CDR3nt: TGTGCCAGTGCTAGTGACCCCGCTAACAATGAGCAGTTCTTC
CDR3aa: CASASDPANNEQFF

d_gene: TRBD1
len: 14
abundance: many
j_gene: TRBJ1-5
v_gene: TRBV20-1
CDR3nt: TGCAGTGCTAGAGATCCCAGGGGGAGTCAGCCCCAGCATTTT
CDR3aa: CSARDPRGSQPQHF

d_gene: TRBD2
len: 19
abundance: few
j_gene: TRBJ2-7
v_gene: TRBV10-3
CDR3nt: TGTGCCATCAGTGAGTCCCTAGCGGGAGGCCCGTGGGGATCCTACGAGCAGTACTTC
CDR3aa: CAISESLAGGPWGSYEQYF

d_gene: TRBD2
len: 19
abundance: many
j_gene: TRBJ2-2
v_gene: TRBV6-5
CDR3nt: TGTGCCAGCAGTTACTACGGGACTAGCGGAATGGCGAACACCGGGGAGCTGTTTTTT
CDR3aa: CASSYYGTSGMANTGELFF

d_gene: NA
len: 15
abundance: many
j_gene: TRBJ1-6
v_gene: TRBV9
CDR3nt: TGTGCCAGCGGGGACCAGGGCGTCTATAATTCACCCCTCCACTTT
CDR3aa: CASGDQGVYNSPLHF

d_gene: NA
len: 15
abundance: NA
j_gene: TRBJ1-3
v_gene: TRBV5-6
CDR3nt: TGTGCCAGCAGCTTGGCCGTGGTCTCTGGAAACACCATATATTTT
CDR3aa: CASSLAVVSGNTIYF

d_gene: NA
len: 12
abundance: many
j_gene: TRBJ1-4
v_gene: TRBV30
CDR3nt: TGTGCCTGGAGTAACCAAGGAGGAAAACTGTTTTTT
CDR3aa: CAWSNQGGKLFF

d_gene: TRBD2
len: 14
abundance: many
j_gene: TRBJ2-1
v_gene: TRBV20-1
CDR3nt: TGCAGTGCTAGGGTGGCGGGGGTGGCGGATGAGCAGTTCTTC
CDR3aa: CSARVAGVADEQFF

d_gene: NA
len: 15
abundance: many
j_gene: TRBJ2-1
v_gene: TRBV11-1
CDR3nt: TGTGCCAGCAGCCCGATCCGGGATTCCTACAATGAGCAGTTCTTC
CDR3aa: CASSPIRDSYNEQFF

d_gene: NA
len: 13
abundance: many
j_gene: TRBJ1-1
v_gene: TRBV10-3
CDR3nt: TGTGCCATCAGAGCGTTACTTAACACTGAAGCTTTCTTT
CDR3aa: CAIRALLNTEAFF

d_gene: NA
len: 13
abundance: many
j_gene: TRBJ2-1
v_gene: TRBV16
CDR3nt: TGTGCCAGCCGAGGGGGGGCCTACAATGAGCAGTTCTTC
CDR3aa: CASRGGAYNEQFF

d_gene: NA
len: 13
abundance: many
j_gene: TRBJ1-1
v_gene: TRBV15
CDR3nt: TGTGCCACCAGCAGAGATCTACAGTTCTCCGCTTTCTTT
CDR3aa: CATSRDLQFSAFF

d_gene: TRBD1
len: 14
abundance: NA
j_gene: TRBJ1-1
v_gene: TRBV6-2/TRBV6-3
CDR3nt: TGTGCCAGCAGTAAGGGACAGATGAACACTGAAGCTTTCTTT
CDR3aa: CASSKGQMNTEAFF

d_gene: NA
len: 15
abundance: many
j_gene: TRBJ1-1
v_gene: TRBV9
CDR3nt: TGTGCCAGCAGCGTAGGAGTAGGGGGAGGAACTGAAGCTTTCTTT
CDR3aa: CASSVGVGGGTEAFF